This TCR beta chain was sequenced for a study of blood T cell repertoires in COVID-19. This CDR3 comprises 14 residues. Trimming removed 2 bases at V and 5 bases at J, with 12 bases between. Germline V gives CDR1 MNHEY, CDR2 SVGAGI. Using immunoSEQ multiplex PCR, the repertoire was profiled, and TCRdb retains in-frame clones only, with some absent. The table records fewer than 200,000 clones, 86% of them present only once. A word on this clone: Other DNA sequences within the sample encode an identical CDR3.

V usage is TRBV6-5 and J usage is TRBJ1-2; possibly TRBD1 for D (6 bases). The TCR originated in a man aged 65 to 85 with active or convalescent COVID-19. Sequencing input: peripheral blood. For the CDR3, the DNA is TGTGCCAGCAGTTACGCTAGGGGGGGATATGGCTACACCTTC. Translation gives CASSYARGGYGYTF.